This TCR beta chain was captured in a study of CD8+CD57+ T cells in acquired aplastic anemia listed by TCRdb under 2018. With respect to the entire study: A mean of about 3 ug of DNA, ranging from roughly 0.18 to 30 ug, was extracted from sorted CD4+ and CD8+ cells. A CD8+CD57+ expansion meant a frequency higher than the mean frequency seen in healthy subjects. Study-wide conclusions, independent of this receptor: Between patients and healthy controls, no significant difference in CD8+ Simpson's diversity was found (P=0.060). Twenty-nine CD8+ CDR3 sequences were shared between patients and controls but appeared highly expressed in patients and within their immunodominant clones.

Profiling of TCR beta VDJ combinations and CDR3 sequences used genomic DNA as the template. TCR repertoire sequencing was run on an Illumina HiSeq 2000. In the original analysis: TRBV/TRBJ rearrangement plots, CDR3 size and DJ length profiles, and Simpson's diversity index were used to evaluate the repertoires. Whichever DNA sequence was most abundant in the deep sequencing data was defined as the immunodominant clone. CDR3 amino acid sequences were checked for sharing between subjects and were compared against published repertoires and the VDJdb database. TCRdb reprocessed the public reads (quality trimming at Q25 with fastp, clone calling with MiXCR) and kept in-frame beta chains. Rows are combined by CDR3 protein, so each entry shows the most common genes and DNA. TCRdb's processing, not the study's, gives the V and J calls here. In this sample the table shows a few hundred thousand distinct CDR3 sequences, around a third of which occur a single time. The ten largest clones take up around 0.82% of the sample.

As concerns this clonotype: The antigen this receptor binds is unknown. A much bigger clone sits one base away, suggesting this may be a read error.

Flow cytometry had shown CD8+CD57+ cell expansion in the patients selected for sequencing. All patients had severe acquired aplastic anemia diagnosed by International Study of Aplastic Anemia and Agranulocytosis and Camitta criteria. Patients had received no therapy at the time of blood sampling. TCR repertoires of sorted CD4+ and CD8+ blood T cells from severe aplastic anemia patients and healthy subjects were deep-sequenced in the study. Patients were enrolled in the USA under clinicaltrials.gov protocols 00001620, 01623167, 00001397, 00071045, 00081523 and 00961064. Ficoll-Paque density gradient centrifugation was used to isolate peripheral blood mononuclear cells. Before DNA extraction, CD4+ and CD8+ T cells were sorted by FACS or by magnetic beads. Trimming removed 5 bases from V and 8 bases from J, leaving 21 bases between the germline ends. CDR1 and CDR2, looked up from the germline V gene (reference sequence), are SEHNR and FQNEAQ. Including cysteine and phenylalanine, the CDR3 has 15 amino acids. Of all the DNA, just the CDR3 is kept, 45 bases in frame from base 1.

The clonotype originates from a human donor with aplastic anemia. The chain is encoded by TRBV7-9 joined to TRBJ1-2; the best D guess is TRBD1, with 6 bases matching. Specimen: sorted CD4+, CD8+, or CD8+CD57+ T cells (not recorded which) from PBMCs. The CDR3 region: CASSVTLNQGTGYTF. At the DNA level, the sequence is TGTGCCAGCAGCGTAACACTTAATCAGGGGACGGGCTACACCTTC.